Below, 24 T cell receptor beta chains from the same sample are listed, as sequenced in a study of OX40 agonist ivuxolimab in advanced cancers. This table comes from immunoSEQ multiplex PCR, and its TCRdb copy is limited to in-frame clones, with some not included. Of 25,000 to 35,000 clones in the sample, around four fifths were seen once. Source: CD4+ or CD8+ T cells sorted from blood, taken in a trial of the OX40 agonist ivuxolimab. These TCRs come from an adult with an advanced solid tumor such as melanoma, head and neck, liver or kidney cancer.

This clone was observed a few times. CDR3 coding DNA: TGTGCCAGCAGTGCCATCGACAGGGGTTTTAATGAAAAACTGTTTTTT. Amino acid sequence: CASSAIDRGFNEKLFF. The rearrangement joins TRBV27 to TRBJ1-4; 8 bases agree with TRBD1. The junction had 9 bases not matched to a gene; V was cut back by 5 bases and J by 4 bases. Per germline, CDR1 MNHEY and CDR2 SMNVEV (reference sequence). This CDR3 spans 16 amino acids.

The rearrangement links TRBV21-1 to TRBJ1-3; the table's TRBD1 call for D was not verified on the DNA. TRBV21-1 is described as a pseudogene. The length of the CDR3 is 11 residues. This CDR3 is CASSNRNTIYF. CDR3 in DNA: TGTGCCAGCAGCAACAGGAACACCATATATTTT.

J is TRBJ2-7 and V is TRBV2; TRBD2 might be the D (6 bases). The V gene's germline CDR1 is SNHLY and CDR2 FYNNEI. The CDR3 contains 13 residues. The ends were cut back, 5 bases at V and 4 bases at J, with 12 bases in the middle. For the CDR3, the DNA is TGTGCCAGCAGTTACGCGGGGAGGTACGAGCAGTACTTC. Amino acid sequence: CASSYAGRYEQYF.

The chain combines TRBV5-4 with TRBJ1-1; the match to TRBD1 covers 9 bases. V gave up 4 bases and J gave up 4 bases; unmatched junction bases: 11. This CDR3 contains 16 residues. Germline loops: CDR1 SGHNT, CDR2 YYREEE (reference sequence). CDR3 DNA: TGTGCCAGCAGCGAACCGGACAGGGGTGGTAGCACTGAAGCTTTCTTT. It yields the protein CASSEPDRGGSTEAFF.

The chain is built from TRBV11-2 and TRBJ2-5, with 7 nucleotides matching TRBD1. The germline gives CDR1 SGHAT, CDR2 FQNNGV. CDR3 length: 14 residues. Trimming took 3 bases from V and 2 from J; bases not matched to a gene: 3. The CDR3: CASSFTGEQETQYF. The CDR3 region has the DNA TGTGCCAGCAGCTTCACAGGGGAGCAAGAGACCCAGTACTTC.

The CDR3: CSARRGEKLFF. CDR3 DNA sequence: TGCAGTGCTAGGAGGGGGGAAAAACTGTTTTTT. The chain is built from TRBV20-1 and TRBJ1-4, with D perhaps matching TRBD1 (6 bases). Germline loops: CDR1 DFQATT, CDR2 SNEGSKA (reference sequence). The CDR3 covers 11 residues. Trimming pared 3 bases from V and 8 bases from J, leaving 7 bases between.

This chain connects TRBV6-5 to TRBJ1-5; TRBD1 agrees at 9 bases. This CDR3 is built from 14 residues. V dropped 6 bases and J dropped 7; count of bases not matched to a gene: 7. CDR1 is MNHEY and CDR2 is SVGAGI in the germline V gene. The CDR3: CASRPGQGGQPQHF. CDR3 bases: TGTGCCAGCAGACCGGGACAGGGAGGGCAGCCCCAGCATTTT.

In this sample, this clone turned up a few times. The rearrangement uses TRBV5-5 and TRBJ2-7; 9 nucleotides align to TRBD1. Unmatched junction bases numbered 9, after V lost 4 bases and J lost 4 bases. CDR1 and CDR2 from the germline V gene are SGHKS and YYEKEE (reference sequence). The CDR3 is 15 residues long. CDR3: CASSEPGQGPYEQYF. CDR3 nucleotide sequence: TGTGCCAGCAGCGAGCCGGGACAGGGCCCTTACGAGCAGTACTTC.

In this sample, this clone turned up a few times. This chain joins TRBV9 and TRBJ2-5; TRBD2 aligns across 8 bases. CDR3 length equals 16 residues. The junction had 12 bases not matched to a gene; V was cut back by 4 bases and J by 4 bases. Germline CDR1 SGDLS, CDR2 YYNGEE. The DNA for the CDR3 is TGTGCCAGCAGCCCCCATGTATCGGGGGGGCTAGAGACCCAGTACTTC. Amino acids: CASSPHVSGGLETQYF.

Judged by abundance, this clone is large. The same CDR3 is also encoded by other DNA sequences in this sample. CDR3 nucleotides: TGTGCCAGTAGTATTGGGGGAAACAATGAGCAGTTCTTC. Amino acids: CASSIGGNNEQFF. The chain recombines TRBV19 with TRBJ2-1; D may be TRBD1 or TRBD2 (5 bases each). The V end was cut by 3 bases, the J end by 5 bases, with 8 bases between. CDR1 is LNHDA and CDR2 is SQIVND in the germline V gene (reference sequence). CDR3 size: 13 residues.

The CDR3 nucleotides read TGTGCCAGCAGCACTAATGAGGGGGATGCGTCCTACGAGCAGTACTTC. Protein sequence: CASSTNEGDASYEQYF. The chain is built from TRBV7-9 and TRBJ2-7; possibly TRBD1 for D (6 bases). The V end lost 5 bases, the J end lost 1 base, and 18 bases lay between the germline ends. The CDR3 is 16 residues long. Germline loops: CDR1 SEHNR, CDR2 FQNEAQ (reference sequence).

The chain couples TRBV27 to TRBJ2-7; no definite D call. CDR3 length: 13 amino acids. Germline V gene sequence: CDR1 MNHEY, CDR2 SMNVEV (reference sequence). V lost 7 bases to trimming and J lost 1 base, with 11 bases between them. The CDR3 DNA sequence: TGTGCCAGCACCCAGATCGGTTCCTACGAGCAGTACTTC. This codes for CASTQIGSYEQYF.

Within the sample, this clone is medium-sized. The chain has TRBV5-1 and TRBJ1-3, with 12 positions matching TRBD1. CDR1 is SGHRS and CDR2 is YFSETQ in the germline V gene. J was trimmed by 4 bases and V by 3 bases; bases with no gene match: 2. The CDR3 runs 15 residues. DNA of the CDR3: TGCGCCAGCAGCTGGGACAGGGGGCAAGGAAACACCATATATTTT. It specifies CASSWDRGQGNTIYF. Supplemented by reference TRBV5-1 and TRBJ1-3, the full variable domain reads KAGVTQTPRYLIKTRGQQVTLSCSPISGHRSVSWYQQTPGQGLQFLFEYFSETQRNKGNFPGRFSGRQFSNSRSEMNVSTLELGDSALYLCASSWDRGQGNTIYFGEGSWLTVV.

This rearrangement joins TRBV21-1 to TRBJ2-3; the table's D gene call, TRBD1, was not cross checked with the DNA. TRBV21-1 is annotated as a pseudogene. The CDR3 contains 13 residues. CDR3 DNA: TGTGCCAGCAGCGACAGGGAAACAGATACGCAGTATTTT. Its translation is CASSDRETDTQYF.

The J gene is TRBJ2-5, the V gene TRBV6-1; TRBD1 matches 7 bases. Germline V gene sequence: CDR1 MNHNS, CDR2 SASEGT. J was trimmed by 4 bases and V by 5 bases; bases with no gene match: 4. The CDR3 is 13 amino acids. The CDR3 reads CASSPRQGETQYF. The CDR3 region has the DNA TGTGCCAGCAGTCCCCGACAGGGAGAGACCCAGTACTTC.

This clone came up a few times. The chain couples TRBV5-5 to TRBJ2-7, with 8 bases aligning to TRBD2. Germline values: CDR1 SGHKS, CDR2 YYEKEE (reference sequence). V shed 0 bases and J 5 bases; nucleotides not matched to a gene: 7. The CDR3 totals 15 residues. The CDR3 loop reads CASSLEGLGKDEQYF. DNA for the CDR3: TGTGCCAGCAGCTTGGAGGGACTAGGAAAAGACGAGCAGTACTTC.

This rearrangement joins TRBV7-6 to TRBJ2-1; D is uncertain. The ends were cut back, 1 base at V and 9 bases at J, with 10 bases in the middle. The CDR3 runs 13 residues. Per germline, CDR1 SGHVS and CDR2 FNYEAQ. CDR3: CASSLELTTEQFF. For the CDR3, the DNA is TGTGCCAGCAGCTTAGAACTTACGACTGAGCAGTTCTTC.

CDR3 protein: CASSFGPGELFF. CDR3 DNA: TGTGCCAGCAGCTTTGGGCCCGGGGAGCTGTTTTTT. The gene calls are TRBV7-9 and TRBJ2-2; D gene ambiguous. The germline gives CDR1 SEHNR, CDR2 FQNEAQ (reference sequence). Trimming stripped 3 bases from V and 6 bases from J, with 5 bases between. The CDR3 has 12 amino acids.

The CDR3 DNA reads TGTGCCAGCAGTGAAGGGAATAGGGAAGCAGATACGCAGTATTTT. This translates into CASSEGNREADTQYF. The chain employs TRBV2 and TRBJ2-3; D is unresolved. V lost 1 base to trimming and J lost 4 bases, with 12 bases between them. CDR3 length: 15 amino acids. CDR1 is SNHLY, CDR2 FYNNEI, per germline.

The chain couples TRBV27 to TRBJ2-3, with a tentative D call TRBD1 (6 bases). The CDR3 length is 16 residues. V was clipped by 5 bases and J by 4 bases, with 19 bases between them. Looked up from germline, CDR1 is MNHEY and CDR2 is SMNVEV (reference sequence). The CDR3 nucleotides are TGTGCCAGCAGTGCACCGGACAGTTGGGGTCCAGATACGCAGTATTTT. Its protein is CASSAPDSWGPDTQYF.

This chain links TRBV4-1 with TRBJ2-1; D remains unclear. The V end lost 0 bases, the J end lost 9 bases, and 9 bases lay between the germline ends. Germline CDR1 reads MGHRA; CDR2 reads YSYEKL. There are 13 residues in the CDR3. CDR3 region: CASSQDGLREQFF. CDR3 nucleotides: TGCGCCAGCAGCCAAGACGGGCTTCGTGAGCAGTTCTTC.

This clone was seen once. The CDR3 DNA reads TGTGCCAGCAGTCTAACAGGGGGGAGCACTGAAGCTTTCTTT. Translation: CASSLTGGSTEAFF. The chain recombines TRBV27 with TRBJ1-1; 8 nucleotides agree with TRBD1. The CDR3 extends over 14 amino acids. The J segment lost 4 bases and the V segment lost 5 bases, leaving 6 bases of the junction unmatched. Looked up from germline, CDR1 is MNHEY and CDR2 is SMNVEV (reference sequence).

The J gene is TRBJ1-1, the V gene TRBV13; 12 bases align to TRBD1. Germline assignment: CDR1 PRHDT and CDR2 FYEKMQ (reference sequence). The CDR3 is made up of 15 amino acids. After removal of 5 bases from V and 6 bases from J, the junction contained 7 bases not matched to a gene. The CDR3 is CASSHEGQGASEAFF. DNA for the CDR3: TGTGCCAGCAGCCATGAGGGACAGGGGGCCTCTGAAGCTTTCTTT.

V is TRBV5-4 and J is TRBJ2-3; no definite D call. There are 13 residues in the CDR3. V gave up 0 bases and J gave up 4 bases, with 6 bases separating them. The V gene's germline CDR1 is SGHNT and CDR2 YYREEE (reference sequence). This CDR3 is CASSLGGSDTQYF. The CDR3 DNA reads as TGTGCCAGCAGCTTGGGAGGATCAGATACGCAGTATTTT.